This T cell receptor beta chain was sequenced for a study of T cells in tumors after PD-1 blockade. Overall study context: Daily vismodegib 150 mg continued in a subset of anti-PD-1-treated patients. Study-wide results and caveats: Only pre- versus post-treatment comparisons showed clonal replacement. Peripheral recruitment is suggested, as some novel exhausted tumor clones were in pre-treatment blood.

Germline lookup yields CDR1 SGDLS and CDR2 YYNGEE. J gave up 14 bases and V 0 bases, and 4 bases lay outside the gene matches. The CDR3 covers 11 residues. Remarks on this clone: The target antigen is unknown.

The data were produced by immunoSEQ multiplex PCR, yet TCRdb's version contains in-frame clones alone and is incomplete. The sample records approximately 4,000 clones, roughly 64% being singletons. Sample: tumor tissue, taken after anti-PD-1 treatment. The J gene is TRBJ1-2, the V gene TRBV9; 7 bases are a match to TRBD1. This clonotype was sampled from a human donor with cutaneous squamous cell carcinoma. The CDR3 bases are TGTGCCAGCAGCGTAGCCGGACAGGAGACCTTC. This encodes CASSVAGQETF.